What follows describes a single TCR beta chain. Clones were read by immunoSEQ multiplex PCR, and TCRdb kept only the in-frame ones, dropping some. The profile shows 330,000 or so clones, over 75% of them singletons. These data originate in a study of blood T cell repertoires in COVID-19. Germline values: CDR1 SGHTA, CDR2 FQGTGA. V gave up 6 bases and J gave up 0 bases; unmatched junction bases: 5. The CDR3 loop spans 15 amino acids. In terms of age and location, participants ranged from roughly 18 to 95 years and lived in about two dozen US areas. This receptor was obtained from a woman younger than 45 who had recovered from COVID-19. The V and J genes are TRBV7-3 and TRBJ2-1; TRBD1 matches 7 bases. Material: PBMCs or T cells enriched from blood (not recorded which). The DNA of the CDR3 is TGTGCCAGCAGGAGAGGGACAGACTCCTACAATGAGCAGTTCTTC. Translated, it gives CASRRGTDSYNEQFF.